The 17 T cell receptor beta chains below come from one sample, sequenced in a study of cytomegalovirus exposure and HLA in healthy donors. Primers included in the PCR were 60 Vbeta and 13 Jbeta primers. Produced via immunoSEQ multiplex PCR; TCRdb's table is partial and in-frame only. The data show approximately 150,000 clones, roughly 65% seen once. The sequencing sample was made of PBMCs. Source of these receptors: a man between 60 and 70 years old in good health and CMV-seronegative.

CDR3 region: CASSPEGRASTDTQYF. The CDR3 bases are TGTGCCAGCAGCCCGGAGGGGAGGGCGAGCACAGATACGCAGTATTTT. The chain employs TRBV7-3 and TRBJ2-3; 7 positions agree with TRBD2. The ends lost 5 bases at V and 0 bases at J; junction bases unmatched: 8. Germline CDR1 SGHTA, CDR2 FQGTGA. This CDR3 contains 16 residues.

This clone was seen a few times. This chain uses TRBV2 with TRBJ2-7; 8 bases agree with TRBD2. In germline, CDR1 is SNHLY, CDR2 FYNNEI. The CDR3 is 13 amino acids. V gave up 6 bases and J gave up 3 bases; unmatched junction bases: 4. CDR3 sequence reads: CASSGREGYEQYF. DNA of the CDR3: TGTGCCAGCAGCGGCCGGGAGGGCTACGAGCAGTACTTC.

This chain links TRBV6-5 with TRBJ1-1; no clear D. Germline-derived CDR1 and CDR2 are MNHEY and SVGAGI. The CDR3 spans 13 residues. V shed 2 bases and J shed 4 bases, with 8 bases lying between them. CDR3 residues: CASSYTGGTEAFF. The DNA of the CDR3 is TGTGCCAGCAGTTACACGGGAGGCACTGAAGCTTTCTTT.

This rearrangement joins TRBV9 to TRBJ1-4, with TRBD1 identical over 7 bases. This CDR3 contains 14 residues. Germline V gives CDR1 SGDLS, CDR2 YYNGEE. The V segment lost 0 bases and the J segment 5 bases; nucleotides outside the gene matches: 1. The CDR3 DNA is TGTGCCAGCAGCGTAGCACAGGGGAATGAAAAACTGTTTTTT. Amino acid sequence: CASSVAQGNEKLFF.

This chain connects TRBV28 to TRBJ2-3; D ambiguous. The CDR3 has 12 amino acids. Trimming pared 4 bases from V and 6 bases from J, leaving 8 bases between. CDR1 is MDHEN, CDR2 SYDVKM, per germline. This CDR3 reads CASSSLADTQYF. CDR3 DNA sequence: TGTGCCAGCAGTTCCCTTGCGGATACGCAGTATTTT.

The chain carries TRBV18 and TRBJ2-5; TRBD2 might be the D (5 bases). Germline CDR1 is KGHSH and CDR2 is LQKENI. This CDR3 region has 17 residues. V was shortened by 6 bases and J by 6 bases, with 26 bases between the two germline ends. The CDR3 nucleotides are TGTGCCAGCTCTCATTTTGTCGGCGGGCGAGGAATGAAGACCCAGTACTTC. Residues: CASSHFVGGRGMKTQYF.

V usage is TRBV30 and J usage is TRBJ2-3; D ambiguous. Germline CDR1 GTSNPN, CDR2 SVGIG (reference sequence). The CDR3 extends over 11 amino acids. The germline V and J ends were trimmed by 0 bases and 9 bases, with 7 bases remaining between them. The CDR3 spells CAWSVLGTQYF. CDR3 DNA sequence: TGTGCCTGGAGTGTACTCGGGACGCAGTATTTT.

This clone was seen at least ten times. CDR3 nucleotides: TGTGCCAGCAGTTACGGAGGGAACACCGGGGAGCTGTTTTTT. Its protein product is CASSYGGNTGELFF. V and J are TRBV6-6 and TRBJ2-2; tentative D call: TRBD2 (5 bases). Trimming pared 2 bases from V and 1 base from J, leaving 5 bases between. The CDR3 has 14 amino acids. Per the germline V gene, CDR1 is MNHNY and CDR2 is SVGAGI (reference sequence).

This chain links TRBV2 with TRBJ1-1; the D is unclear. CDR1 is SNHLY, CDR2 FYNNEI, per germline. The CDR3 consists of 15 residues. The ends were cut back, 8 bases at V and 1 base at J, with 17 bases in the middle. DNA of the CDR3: TGTGCCAGCGAAAGGGAGGAGGGAGCGAACACTGAAGCTTTCTTT. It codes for CASEREEGANTEAFF.

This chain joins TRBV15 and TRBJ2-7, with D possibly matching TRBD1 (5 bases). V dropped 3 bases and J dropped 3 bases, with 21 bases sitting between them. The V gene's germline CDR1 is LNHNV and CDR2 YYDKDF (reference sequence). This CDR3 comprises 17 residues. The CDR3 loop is CATSRAQGSRKSYEQYF. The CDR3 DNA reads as TGTGCCACCAGCAGGGCTCAGGGTAGTAGGAAGAGCTACGAGCAGTACTTC.

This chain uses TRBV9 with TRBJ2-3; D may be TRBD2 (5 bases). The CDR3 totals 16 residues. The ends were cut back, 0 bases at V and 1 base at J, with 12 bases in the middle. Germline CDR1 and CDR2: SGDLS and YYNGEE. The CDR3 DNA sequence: TGTGCCAGCAGCGTAGGACTAAGTTCCGGCACAGATACGCAGTATTTT. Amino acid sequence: CASSVGLSSGTDTQYF. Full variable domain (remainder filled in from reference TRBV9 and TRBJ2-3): DSGVTQTPKHLITATGQRVTLRCSPRSGDLSVYWYQQSLDQGLQFLIQYYNGEERAKGNILERFSAQQFPDLHSELNLSSLELGDSALYFCASSVGLSSGTDTQYFGPGTRLTVL.

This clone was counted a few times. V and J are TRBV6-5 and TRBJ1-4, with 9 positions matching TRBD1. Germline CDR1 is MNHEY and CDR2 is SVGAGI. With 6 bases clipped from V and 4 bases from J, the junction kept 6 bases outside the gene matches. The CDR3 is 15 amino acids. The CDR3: CASSLGTGFNEKLFF. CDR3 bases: TGTGCCAGCAGCCTCGGGACAGGGTTTAATGAAAAACTGTTTTTT.

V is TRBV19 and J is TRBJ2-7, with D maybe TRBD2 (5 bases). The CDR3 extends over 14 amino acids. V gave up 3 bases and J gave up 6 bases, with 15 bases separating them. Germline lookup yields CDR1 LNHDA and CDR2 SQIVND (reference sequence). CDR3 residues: CASSIKASPGEQYF. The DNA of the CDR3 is TGTGCCAGTAGTATCAAAGCTAGCCCCGGCGAGCAGTACTTC.

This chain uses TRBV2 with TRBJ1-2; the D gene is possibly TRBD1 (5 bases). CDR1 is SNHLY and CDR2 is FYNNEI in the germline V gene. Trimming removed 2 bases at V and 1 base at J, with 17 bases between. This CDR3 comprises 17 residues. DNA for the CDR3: TGTGCCAGCAGTGAATTCAGGACACCCAACTATAACTATGGCTACACCTTC. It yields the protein CASSEFRTPNYNYGYTF.

Here the CDR3 reads CASSLVTSGRVNEQFF. The CDR3 region has the DNA TGTGCCAGCAGTCTGGTGACTAGCGGGAGAGTGAATGAGCAGTTCTTC. The genes are TRBV27 and TRBJ2-1, with 12 positions matching TRBD2. This CDR3 is 16 amino acids long. V gave up 5 bases and J gave up 7 bases; unmatched junction bases: 9. Looked up from germline, CDR1 is MNHEY and CDR2 is SMNVEV (reference sequence).

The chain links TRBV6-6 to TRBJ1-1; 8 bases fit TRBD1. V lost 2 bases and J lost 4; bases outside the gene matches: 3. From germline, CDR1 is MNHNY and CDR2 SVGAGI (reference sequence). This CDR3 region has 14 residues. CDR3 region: CASSYVGTGTEAFF. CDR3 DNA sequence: TGTGCCAGCAGTTACGTCGGGACAGGCACTGAAGCTTTCTTT.

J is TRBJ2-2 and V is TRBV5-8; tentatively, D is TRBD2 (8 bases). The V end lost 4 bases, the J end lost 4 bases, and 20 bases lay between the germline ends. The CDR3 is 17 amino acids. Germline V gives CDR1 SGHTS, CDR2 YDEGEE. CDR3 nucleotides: TGTGCCAGCAGCCTCGGGAGGGGACAGCCGAGCACCGGGGAGCTGTTTTTT. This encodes CASSLGRGQPSTGELFF.